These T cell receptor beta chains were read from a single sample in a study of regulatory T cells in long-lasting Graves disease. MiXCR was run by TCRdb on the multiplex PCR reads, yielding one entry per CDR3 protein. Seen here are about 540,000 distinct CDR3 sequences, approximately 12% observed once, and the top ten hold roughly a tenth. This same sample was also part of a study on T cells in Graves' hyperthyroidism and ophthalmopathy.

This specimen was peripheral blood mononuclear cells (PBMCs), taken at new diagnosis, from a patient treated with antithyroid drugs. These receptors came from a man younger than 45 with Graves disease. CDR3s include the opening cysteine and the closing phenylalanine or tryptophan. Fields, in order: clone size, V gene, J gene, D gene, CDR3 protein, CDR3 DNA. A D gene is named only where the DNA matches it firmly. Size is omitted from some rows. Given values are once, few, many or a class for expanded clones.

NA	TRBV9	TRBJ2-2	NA	CASSAGDGELFF	TGTGCCAGCAGCGCCGGCGACGGGGAGCTGTTTTTT
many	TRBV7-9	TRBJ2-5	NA	CATSTGAGVTQETQYF	TGTGCCACCTCAACTGGGGCAGGGGTCACCCAAGAGACCCAGTACTTC
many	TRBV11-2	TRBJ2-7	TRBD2	CASSLVKGSGRRYYEQYF	TGTGCCAGCAGCTTAGTGAAGGGGAGCGGGAGACGGTACTACGAGCAGTACTTC
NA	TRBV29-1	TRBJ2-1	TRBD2	CSVVRTSGGYNEQFF	TGCAGCGTTGTAAGGACTAGCGGAGGATACAATGAGCAGTTCTTC
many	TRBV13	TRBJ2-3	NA	CASSLMEGRGTQYF	TGTGCCAGCAGCCTTATGGAGGGCCGAGGAACGCAGTATTTT
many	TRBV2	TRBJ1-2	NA	CASSETVQGYGYTF	TGTGCCAGCAGTGAAACGGTACAGGGCTATGGCTACACCTTC
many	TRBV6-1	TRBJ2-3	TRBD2	CASSPGTSGRIYF	TGTGCCAGCAGTCCCGGGACTAGCGGGAGGATTTATTTT
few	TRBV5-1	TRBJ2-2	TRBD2	CASSLIAGDAGELFF	TGCGCCAGCAGCTTGATAGCGGGAGATGCCGGGGAGCTGTTTTTT
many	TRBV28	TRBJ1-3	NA	CASSTQHSGNTIYF	TGTGCCAGCAGTACACAGCACTCTGGAAACACCATATATTTT
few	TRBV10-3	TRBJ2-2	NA	CAIKKASNTGELFF	TGTGCCATCAAGAAGGCCTCGAACACCGGGGAGCTGTTTTTT
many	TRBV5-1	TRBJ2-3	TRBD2	CASSSEGLAGTDTQYF	TGCGCCAGCAGCTCCGAGGGACTAGCGGGGACAGATACGCAGTATTTT
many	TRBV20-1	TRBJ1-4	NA	CSARDMEKLFF	TGCAGTGCTAGGGATATGGAAAAACTGTTTTTT
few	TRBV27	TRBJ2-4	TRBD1	CASSPDRLNIQYF	TGTGCCAGCAGTCCGGACAGGCTAAACATTCAGTACTTC
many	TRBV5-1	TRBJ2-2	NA	CASRTLASTGELFF	TGCGCCAGCAGAACCCTAGCGAGCACCGGGGAGCTGTTTTTT
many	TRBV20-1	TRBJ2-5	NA	CSAAEPGPLQETQYF	TGCAGTGCTGCGGAACCGGGACCCCTCCAAGAGACCCAGTACTTC
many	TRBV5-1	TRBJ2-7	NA	CASSFKTSQGGYEQYF	TGCGCCAGCAGCTTTAAAACCTCACAGGGCGGCTACGAGCAGTACTTC
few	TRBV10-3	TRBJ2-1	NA	CATSDATSRGLRRRGNEQFF	TGTGCCACCAGTGATGCGACTAGCAGGGGGCTTCGACGCCGAGGAAATGAGCAGTTCTTC
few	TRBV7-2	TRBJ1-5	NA	CASSLLGPPPQHF	TGTGCCAGCAGCTTATTAGGGCCTCCGCCCCAGCATTTT
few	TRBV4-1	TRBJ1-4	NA	CASSQGPTNEKLFF	TGCGCCAGCAGCCAGGGTCCAACTAATGAAAAACTGTTTTTT
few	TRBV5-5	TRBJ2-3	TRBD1	CASSLDVLQGAPDTQYF	TGTGCCAGCAGCTTGGACGTTCTACAGGGGGCCCCAGATACGCAGTATTTT
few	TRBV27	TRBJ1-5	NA	CASSFRLHQPQHF	TGTGCCAGCAGTTTCCGCCTCCATCAGCCCCAGCATTTT
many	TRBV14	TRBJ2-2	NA	CASSQEDYTGELFF	TGTGCCAGCAGCCAGGAGGACTACACCGGGGAGCTGTTTTTT
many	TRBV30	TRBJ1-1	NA	CAWGSTPGRAFF	TGTGCCTGGGGATCGACGCCAGGGCGAGCTTTCTTT
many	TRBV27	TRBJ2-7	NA	CASSFGVSYEQYF	TGTGCCAGCAGTTTCGGGGTTTCCTACGAGCAGTACTTC
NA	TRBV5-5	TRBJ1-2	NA	CASSLTDSGNYGYTF	TGTGCCAGCAGCTTGACTGACAGCGGTAACTATGGCTACACCTTC
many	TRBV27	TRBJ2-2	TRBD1	CASSHDRGRNTGELFF	TGTGCCAGCAGTCACGACAGGGGGCGGAACACCGGGGAGCTGTTTTTT
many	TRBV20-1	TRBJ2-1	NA	CSARDPYSSYNEQFF	TGCAGTGCTAGAGATCCCTACAGCTCCTACAATGAGCAGTTCTTC
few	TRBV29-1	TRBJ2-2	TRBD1	CSVGGTGRTTNTGELFF	TGCAGCGTCGGCGGGACAGGCCGAACCACGAACACCGGGGAGCTGTTTTTT
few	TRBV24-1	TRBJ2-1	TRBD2	CATSDPDAGGWDEQFF	TGTGCCACCAGTGATCCCGACGCGGGAGGGTGGGATGAGCAGTTCTTC
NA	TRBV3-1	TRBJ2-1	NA	CASSHKGGQNNEQFF	TGTGCCAGCAGCCACAAGGGCGGGCAGAACAATGAGCAGTTCTTC
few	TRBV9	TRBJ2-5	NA	CASSVDETQYF	TGTGCCAGCAGCGTAGATGAGACCCAGTACTTC
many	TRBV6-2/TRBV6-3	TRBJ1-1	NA	CASSYSVLWQSAFF	TGTGCCAGCAGTTACTCTGTCCTTTGGCAGTCGGCTTTCTTT
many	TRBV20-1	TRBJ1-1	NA	CSANPSPADEAFF	TGCAGTGCTAATCCGTCCCCAGCGGACGAAGCTTTCTTT
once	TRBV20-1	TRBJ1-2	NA	CSARDLGTGTRFGGYTF	TGCAGTGCTAGAGATCTCGGAACCGGGACTCGATTCGGTGGCTACACCTTC
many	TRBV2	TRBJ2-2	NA	CASRTLSGELFF	TGTGCCAGCCGGACGTTATCCGGGGAGCTGTTTTTT
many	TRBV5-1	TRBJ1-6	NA	CASSNGRGASHGDPLHF	TGCGCCAGCAGCAACGGCCGGGGGGCAAGTCACGGCGATCCCCTCCACTTT
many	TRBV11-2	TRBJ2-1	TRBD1	CASSQTGVGQFF	TGTGCCAGCAGTCAGACAGGGGTGGGGCAGTTCTTC
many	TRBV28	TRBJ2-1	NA	CASRRGEGRNEQFF	TGTGCCAGTAGAAGGGGGGAGGGCCGGAATGAGCAGTTCTTC
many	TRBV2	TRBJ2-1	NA	CASSHSGLSNEQFF	TGTGCCAGCTCCCACTCCGGACTTTCCAATGAGCAGTTCTTC
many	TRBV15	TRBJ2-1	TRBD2	CATIPDLAGYNEQFF	TGTGCCACCATCCCGGACTTAGCGGGATACAATGAGCAGTTCTTC
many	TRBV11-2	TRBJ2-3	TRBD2	CASSLFYPGGGTDTQYF	TGTGCCAGCAGCTTATTCTACCCGGGAGGGGGCACAGATACGCAGTATTTT
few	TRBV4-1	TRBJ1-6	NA	CASSQVDASPLHF	TGCGCCAGCAGCCAAGTAGATGCTTCACCCCTCCACTTT
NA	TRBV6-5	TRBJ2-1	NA	CASSYSSPWDEQFF	TGTGCCAGCAGTTACTCAAGCCCCTGGGATGAGCAGTTCTTC
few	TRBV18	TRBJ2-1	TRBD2	CASSTTSGRPGGSNEQFF	TGTGCCAGCTCAACTACTAGCGGGAGGCCTGGCGGCTCCAATGAGCAGTTCTTC
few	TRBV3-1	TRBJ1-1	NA	CASSLGGLEAFF	TGTGCCAGCAGCCTGGGCGGGCTTGAAGCTTTCTTT
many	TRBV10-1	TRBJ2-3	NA	CATKLGASERDTQYF	TGCGCCACGAAACTGGGAGCGAGCGAAAGGGATACGCAGTATTTT
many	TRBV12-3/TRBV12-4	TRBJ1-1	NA	CASSLGRREAFF	TGTGCCAGCAGTTTAGGTCGGAGGGAAGCTTTCTTT
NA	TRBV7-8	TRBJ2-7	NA	CASSSSRTARYEQYF	TGTGCCAGCAGCTCATCCCGGACGGCCCGCTACGAGCAGTACTTC